This record covers a single T cell receptor beta chain. Its target is not known. Clones were read by immunoSEQ multiplex PCR, and TCRdb kept only the in-frame ones, dropping some. The repertoire holds some 94,000 clones, with 80% to 85% as singletons. The data were taken from a study of radiotherapy plus CTLA-4 blockade in lung cancer. Study details: 15% to 20% of patients responded objectively, and around 31% achieved disease control.

Study-wide points: Among blood TCR repertoires after radiotherapy plus ipilimumab, tumor-derived clones expanded. Reports state that early shifts in blood T cell clones, with interferon-beta, best predicted response.

Lung cancer patients with chemo-refractory metastatic non-small-cell disease were given focal radiation plus CTLA-4 blockade with ipilimumab. Material: peripheral blood, obtained from a patient treated with radiotherapy plus ipilimumab. The source is a human donor with non-small cell lung cancer that progressed on radiotherapy plus ipilimumab.

CDR3 in amino acids: CASSSRRGSNQPQHF. The CDR3 coding sequence is TGTGCCAGCAGTTCCAGACGGGGCTCCAATCAGCCCCAGCATTTT. J is TRBJ1-5 and V is TRBV27; maybe TRBD1 (5 bases). Trimming took off 4 bases at V and 3 bases at J, with 13 bases between the two ends. The germline CDR1 and CDR2 sequences are MNHEY and SMNVEV (reference sequence). This CDR3 contains 15 residues.